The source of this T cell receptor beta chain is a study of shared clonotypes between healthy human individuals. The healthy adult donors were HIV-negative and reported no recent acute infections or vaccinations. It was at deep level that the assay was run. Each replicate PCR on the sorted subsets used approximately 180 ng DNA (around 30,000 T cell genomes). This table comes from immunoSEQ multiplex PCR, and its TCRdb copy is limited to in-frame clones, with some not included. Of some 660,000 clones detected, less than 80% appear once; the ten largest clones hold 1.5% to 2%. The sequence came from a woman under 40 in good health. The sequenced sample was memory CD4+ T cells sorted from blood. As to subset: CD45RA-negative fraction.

CDR3 coding DNA: TGCGCCAGCAGCTTGGGCGACAGGGACGCGAACGAGCAGTACTTC. Translation: CASSLGDRDANEQYF. This rearrangement joins TRBV5-1 to TRBJ2-7; 7 positions match TRBD1. The CDR3 contains 15 residues. Germline values: CDR1 SGHRS, CDR2 YFSETQ. Losses at the gene ends were 0 bases for V and 5 bases for J; bases not matched to a gene: 8. Full variable domain (outside the CDR3, taken from reference TRBV5-1 and TRBJ2-7): KAGVTQTPRYLIKTRGQQVTLSCSPISGHRSVSWYQQTPGQGLQFLFEYFSETQRNKGNFPGRFSGRQFSNSRSEMNVSTLELGDSALYLCASSLGDRDANEQYFGPGTRLTVT.